These T cell receptor beta chains were read from a single sample in a study of T cell changes during pregnancy in multiple sclerosis. Clones were read by immunoSEQ multiplex PCR, and TCRdb kept only the in-frame ones, dropping some. This sample has 70,000 to 90,000 clones, with 91% found just once. This material consisted of PBMCs, taken in the first trimester of pregnancy. These TCRs come from a female donor in good health, serving as a control in a pregnancy study. Some clones in this sample may be carry-over from other donors' samples. The CDR3 runs from the conserved cysteine through the conserved F or W. D genes are given only for firm matches. Clone size appears in some rows only: once, few, many, or a class for an expanded clone.

TGCGCCAGCAGCCAAGAAGGGGCCTCCTACAATGAGCAGTTCTTC	CASSQEGASYNEQFF	NA	NA	15	TRBV4-1	TRBJ2-1
TGCAGCGGGGGGACAGGATTCACTGAAGCTTTCTTT	CSGGTGFTEAFF	NA	TRBD1	12	TRBV29-1	TRBJ1-1
TGCGCCAGCAGCCAGGTAGCGGGGACGAACACCGGGGAGCTGTTTTTT	CASSQVAGTNTGELFF	NA	TRBD2	16	TRBV4-1	TRBJ2-2
TGTGCCAGCAGCGCCCAGGACAGCAGCGAAAAACTGTTTTTT	CASSAQDSSEKLFF	NA	NA	14	TRBV5-4	TRBJ1-4
TGTGCCAGCAGCCCCGGGACAGGGGACAATTCACCCCTCCACTTT	CASSPGTGDNSPLHF	NA	TRBD1	15	TRBV28	TRBJ1-6
TGCGCCAGCAGCCCGGACAGGGCCTACGAGCAGTACTTC	CASSPDRAYEQYF	NA	TRBD1	13	TRBV23-1	TRBJ2-7
TGCAGCGTTGGGGGGCCGGGACTAGGGGGCTACAATGAGCAGTTCTTC	CSVGGPGLGGYNEQFF	NA	TRBD2	16	TRBV29-1	TRBJ2-1
TGTGCCAGCAGCCCAATAGCAGGGGGCGCGTGGGAGACCCAGTACTTC	CASSPIAGGAWETQYF	NA	TRBD1	16	TRBV14	TRBJ2-5
TGTGCCAGCAGCATAATTTGTACGACAGGGGAGAGCTCCTATAATTCACCCCTCCACTTT	CASSIICTTGESSYNSPLHF	NA	NA	20	TRBV21-1	TRBJ1-6
TGTGCCAGTAGTATAGGGGGGGGCCTGGAGACCCAGTACTTC	CASSIGGGLETQYF	NA	NA	14	TRBV19	TRBJ2-5
TGTGCCAGCAGCTTAGACCCGGGGAGGAACACTGAAGCTTTCTTT	CASSLDPGRNTEAFF	NA	NA	15	TRBV7-9	TRBJ1-1
TGCAGTGCTTACCGGGACTTTGAGCAGTTCTTC	CSAYRDFEQFF	NA	NA	11	TRBV20-1	TRBJ2-1
TGTGCCAGCAGCTTTGGGGGGTCCTATAATTCACCCCTCCACTTT	CASSFGGSYNSPLHF	NA	NA	15	TRBV7-9	TRBJ1-6
TGTGCCAGCAGCCCGATGGTACTAGCTGGCTACAATGAGCAGTTCTTC	CASSPMVLAGYNEQFF	NA	NA	16	TRBV7-2	TRBJ2-1
TGTGCCAGCAGTTTGTCGTACAGGGGATGGGACACCGGGGAGCTGTTTTTT	CASSLSYRGWDTGELFF	once	TRBD1	17	TRBV27	TRBJ2-2
TGTGCCAGCAGCTCGCCCCGGGACAGTCTTAACTATGGCTACACCTTC	CASSSPRDSLNYGYTF	NA	TRBD1	16	TRBV11-2	TRBJ1-2